This TCR beta chain was observed in a study of T cells in Graves' hyperthyroidism and ophthalmopathy. Whole-study findings and limits: Blood also carried most thyroid clonotypes expanded above 0.001.

TCR beta CDR3 regions were amplified from RNA transcripts. In the first-round RT-PCR of the TCR CDR3, the HTBI primer set was used. Each CDR3 protein gets one entry after TCRdb re-called the multiplex PCR reads with MiXCR. Among approximately 530,000 distinct CDR3 sequences listed, approximately 15% were seen once. The table lists this clonotype with many counts. Its cognate antigen is unknown. Patients between 18 and 65 years old had hyperthyroidism, newly diagnosed and lasting under 2 months. This TCR was recovered from a woman younger than 35 with Graves' hyperthyroidism. Sequencing used blood.

The CDR3 is CASSLDVFSGYTF. In nucleotides, the CDR3 is TGTGCCAGCAGCTTAGATGTTTTCAGCGGCTACACCTTC. This sequence joins TRBV7-8 and TRBJ1-2; D unresolved. The germline gives CDR1 SGHVS, CDR2 FQNEAQ. Trimming stripped 1 base from V and 8 bases from J, with 11 bases between. The CDR3 covers 13 residues.